These T cell receptor beta chains were read from a single sample in a study of OX40 agonist ivuxolimab in advanced cancers. TCRdb's table, derived via immunoSEQ multiplex PCR, lists solely in-frame clones and lacks some. The sample holds 67,000 or so clones, around nine tenths seen once. The specimen comprised CD4+ or CD8+ T cells sorted from blood, sampled in a trial of the OX40 agonist ivuxolimab. These TCRs come from an adult with an advanced solid tumor such as melanoma, head and neck, liver or kidney cancer. Both conserved end residues are part of each CDR3. A D gene is named only where the DNA matches it firmly. Not every row has a clone size; where given, it reads once, few, many or a size class.

D | J | V | size | CDR3 | DNA
. | TRBJ1-2 | TRBV6-5 | . | CASSARGGGYTF | TGTGCCAGCAGTGCCAGGGGAGGCGGCTACACCTTC
. | TRBJ2-3 | TRBV6-1 | . | CASNDWGTDTQYF | TGTGCCAGCAACGACTGGGGCACAGATACGCAGTATTTT
. | TRBJ1-1 | TRBV4-1 | . | CASSQDRFRESTEAFF | TGCGCCAGCAGCCAAGATCGGTTCAGGGAGTCCACTGAAGCTTTCTTT
. | TRBJ1-4 | TRBV7-9 | . | CASSLAGSTNEKLFF | TGTGCCAGCAGCTTAGCGGGGAGTACTAATGAAAAACTGTTTTTT
. | TRBJ1-3 | TRBV6-1 | . | CASSELGGNTIYF | TGTGCCAGCAGTGAATTAGGTGGAAACACCATATATTTT
TRBD2 | TRBJ2-1 | TRBV10-1 | . | CASSEPSGGGGEQFF | TGCGCCAGCAGTGAGCCTAGCGGGGGCGGGGGTGAGCAGTTCTTC
. | TRBJ1-4 | TRBV19 | . | CASSILGSTNEKLFF | TGTGCCAGTAGTATTCTGGGTTCAACTAATGAAAAACTGTTTTTT
. | TRBJ2-3 | TRBV5-1 | once | CASSLENRVGGTDTQYF | TGCGCCAGCAGCTTGGAAAACAGGGTCGGGGGCACAGATACGCAGTATTTT
TRBD2 | TRBJ2-5 | TRBV5-1 | . | CASSPGVAGDLQETQYF | TGCGCCAGCAGCCCAGGAGTAGCGGGGGACCTCCAAGAGACCCAGTACTTC
. | TRBJ1-4 | TRBV10-1 | . | CASRPAAVNEKLFF | TGCGCCAGCAGACCGGCAGCCGTTAATGAAAAACTGTTTTTT
. | TRBJ1-2 | TRBV19 | . | CASSSPAGNKDRYGYTF | TGTGCCAGTAGTAGTCCGGCTGGTAACAAGGACCGCTATGGCTACACCTTC
. | TRBJ2-5 | TRBV7-9 | . | CASSLRPNQETQYF | TGTGCCAGCAGCTTGAGGCCGAACCAAGAGACCCAGTACTTC
. | TRBJ1-1 | TRBV6-5 | . | CAIRGGWNTEAFF | TGTGCCATCCGGGGTGGCTGGAACACTGAAGCTTTCTTT
TRBD1 | TRBJ2-7 | TRBV19 | . | CASNPGGASYEQYF | TGTGCCAGTAATCCAGGGGGCGCCTCCTACGAGCAGTACTTC
TRBD2 | TRBJ2-2 | TRBV7-2 | . | CASSLGRSASGAGELFF | TGTGCCAGCAGCTTAGGGAGATCAGCTAGCGGGGCCGGGGAGCTGTTTTTT
. | TRBJ2-5 | TRBV19 | once | CASSIFGQETQYF | TGTGCCAGTAGTATTTTCGGGCAAGAGACCCAGTACTTC
. | TRBJ2-3 | TRBV7-9 | . | CASSGRGPDTQYF | TGTGCCAGCAGCGGCCGGGGGCCAGATACGCAGTATTTT
. | TRBJ2-3 | TRBV15 | . | CATSRDGRRDTQYF | TGTGCCACCAGCAGAGATGGCAGGAGGGATACGCAGTATTTT
. | TRBJ1-1 | TRBV15 | . | CATSRDAVREEAFF | TGTGCCACCAGCAGAGATGCAGTTCGGGAAGAGGCTTTCTTT
TRBD1 | TRBJ1-2 | TRBV7-9 | . | CASSFTQGAGDRYGYTF | TGTGCCAGCAGCTTCACACAGGGGGCGGGGGACCGCTATGGCTACACCTTC
. | TRBJ1-5 | TRBV5-1 | . | CASSFAGDSNQPQHF | TGCGCCAGCAGCTTCGCCGGGGATAGCAATCAGCCCCAGCATTTC
TRBD2 | TRBJ2-1 | TRBV11-3 | . | CASSLGWERGNNEQFF | TGTGCCAGCAGCTTAGGATGGGAGCGGGGGAACAATGAGCAGTTCTTC
. | TRBJ1-1 | TRBV10-3 | . | CAVQGYENTEAFF | TGTGCCGTCCAGGGGTATGAGAACACTGAAGCTTTCTTT
. | TRBJ1-4 | TRBV5-6 | . | CASSLVGREEKLFF | TGTGCCAGCAGCTTGGTGGGTAGGGAAGAAAAACTGTTTTTT
. | TRBJ1-5 | TRBV4-1 | . | CASSQDPGGNQPQHF | TGCGCCAGCAGCCAAGATCCGGGGGGCAATCAGCCCCAGCATTTT
. | TRBJ2-7 | TRBV28 | . | CASSLGFGESSYEQYF | TGTGCCAGCAGTTTAGGATTTGGGGAGAGCTCCTACGAGCAGTACTTC
. | TRBJ1-3 | TRBV6-1 | . | CASSVLPGPQVGPSGNTIYF | TGTGCCAGCAGTGTCCTGCCGGGACCCCAGGTGGGGCCCTCTGGAAACACCATATATTTT
. | TRBJ1-3 | TRBV2 | . | CASSEFQQASGNTIYF | TGTGCCAGCAGTGAATTTCAACAGGCCTCTGGAAACACCATATATTTT
. | TRBJ2-1 | TRBV11-3 | . | CASSLGQGTYEQFF | TGTGCCAGCAGCTTAGGGCAGGGGACTTATGAGCAGTTCTTC
. | TRBJ2-7 | TRBV19 | . | CASSGAYEQYF | TGTGCCAGTAGTGGGGCCTACGAGCAGTACTTC
. | TRBJ1-2 | TRBV25-1 | . | CASKRAGAGYTF | TGTGCCAGCAAGAGGGCCGGGGCCGGCTACACCTTC
. | TRBJ2-5 | TRBV7-2 | . | CASSLDGGTHFGETQYF | TGTGCCAGCAGCTTAGATGGAGGGACCCATTTTGGAGAGACCCAGTACTTC
. | TRBJ1-4 | TRBV18 | . | CASSPNRAGDEKLFF | TGTGCCAGCTCACCGAACAGGGCCGGGGACGAAAAACTGTTTTTT
. | TRBJ1-2 | TRBV30 | . | CAWNLLGGIDGYTF | TGTGCCTGGAACCTCCTCGGAGGGATCGATGGCTACACCTTC
TRBD1 | TRBJ1-1 | TRBV2 | . | CASSGEAGGVGTEAFF | TGTGCCAGCAGTGGGGAGGCAGGGGGCGTGGGCACTGAAGCTTTCTTT
TRBD2 | TRBJ2-1 | TRBV6-1 | . | CASGGERREYNEQFF | TGTGCCAGCGGGGGGGAGCGCAGGGAATACAATGAGCAGTTCTTC
. | TRBJ1-2 | TRBV18 | . | CASSTDNDYGYTF | TGTGCCAGCTCAACGGACAATGACTATGGCTACACCTTC
. | TRBJ1-5 | TRBV19 | . | CASSIAQGRNQPQHF | TGTGCCAGTAGTATAGCTCAGGGTCGCAATCAGCCCCAGCATTTT
TRBD1 | TRBJ1-3 | TRBV4-1 | . | CASSQRTGTGNTIYF | TGCGCCAGCAGCCAAAGGACAGGGACTGGAAACACCATATATTTT
. | TRBJ2-3 | TRBV1 | . | CTSSQLAGGPPDTQYF | TGCACCAGCAGCCAACTAGCGGGGGGGCCCCCAGATACGCAGTATTTT
TRBD2 | TRBJ2-7 | TRBV29-1 | . | CSVTTGGYEQYF | TGCAGCGTGACTACGGGGGGGTACGAGCAGTACTTC
. | TRBJ1-6 | TRBV6-5 | . | CASSYSPGHNSPLHF | TGTGCCAGCAGTTACTCGCCGGGGCATAATTCACCCCTCCACTTT
. | TRBJ2-2 | TRBV2 | . | CASSGPVVSTGELFF | TGTGCCAGCAGTGGACCCGTGGTTTCGACCGGGGAGCTGTTTTTT
TRBD1 | TRBJ1-2 | TRBV2 | . | CASSATGDYGYTF | TGTGCCAGCAGTGCGACAGGGGACTATGGCTACACCTTC
. | TRBJ1-5 | TRBV7-9 | . | CASSDQGNQPQHF | TGTGCCAGCAGCGATCAGGGAAATCAGCCCCAGCATTTT
. | TRBJ1-2 | TRBV10-1 | once | CASSESRQAPGYTF | TGCGCCAGCAGTGAGTCGCGGCAGGCCCCGGGCTACACCTTC
. | TRBJ2-1 | TRBV12-2 | . | CASRFKVSRGGHQFF | TGTGCAAGTCGCTTTAAGGTATCGCGGGGGGGCCACCAGTTCTTC
. | TRBJ1-5 | TRBV18 | . | CASSLGPNNQPQHF | TGTGCCAGCTCACTTGGGCCAAACAATCAGCCCCAGCATTTT
. | TRBJ2-3 | TRBV7-2 | . | CASSLDTDTQYF | TGTGCCAGCAGCTTAGACACAGATACGCAGTATTTT
. | TRBJ1-1 | TRBV7-9 | . | CASSLETEAFF | TGTGCCAGCAGCTTAGAGACTGAAGCTTTCTTT
. | TRBJ1-1 | TRBV9 | . | CASSPPPMNTEAFF | TGTGCCAGCAGCCCCCCACCGATGAACACTGAAGCTTTCTTT
. | TRBJ1-1 | TRBV18 | . | CASSPRSQPGNTEAFF | TGTGCCAGCTCACCAAGGTCCCAGCCTGGGAACACTGAAGCTTTCTTT
TRBD1 | TRBJ1-5 | TRBV7-8 | . | CASSSNRGRPNQPQHF | TGTGCCAGCAGCTCTAACAGGGGGAGGCCCAATCAGCCCCAGCATTTT
TRBD1 | TRBJ2-1 | TRBV19 | . | CASSPGQDLNEQFF | TGTGCCAGTAGCCCGGGACAGGATCTAAATGAGCAGTTCTTC
. | TRBJ1-1 | TRBV6-4 | . | CASSDSIAGRRAFF | TGTGCCAGCAGTGACTCGATAGCGGGTCGGCGAGCTTTCTTT
TRBD1 | TRBJ2-2 | TRBV7-9 | . | CASSPTGTGGTGELFF | TGTGCCAGCAGCCCAACCGGGACAGGGGGCACCGGGGAGCTGTTTTTT
TRBD2 | TRBJ2-1 | TRBV5-1 | . | CASSLALAGGLSSYNEQFF | TGCGCCAGCAGCTTGGCTCTAGCGGGGGGGCTGAGCTCCTACAATGAGCAGTTCTTC
. | TRBJ2-7 | TRBV7-2 | . | CASSLGEREQYF | TGTGCCAGCAGCTTAGGGGAACGCGAGCAGTACTTC
TRBD1 | TRBJ1-2 | TRBV27 | . | CASSFGTGVYGYTF | TGTGCCAGCAGTTTTGGGACAGGGGTCTATGGCTACACCTTC
. | TRBJ1-1 | TRBV10-3 | . | CAISEGQPNTEAFF | TGTGCCATCAGTGAAGGACAGCCGAACACTGAAGCTTTCTTT